This entry lists 6 T cell receptor beta chains sequenced from one sample in a study of blood T cells in healthy people across ages. Together with a sample-barcoded 5' primer, a J-beta primer mix was included in a second PCR lasting about 6 to 12 cycles. TCRdb re-called the 5' RACE reads with MiXCR, one entry per CDR3 protein. The sample holds roughly 2 million distinct CDR3 sequences, around 48% seen once. Sequenced material: blood. The source is a woman aged 40 to 50 in good health.

This clonotype was seen a few times. The V gene is TRBV15, the J gene TRBJ1-2, with a tentative D call TRBD1 (6 bases). There are 15 residues in the CDR3. V was clipped by 0 bases and J by 5 bases, with 13 bases between them. The germline CDR1 and CDR2 sequences are LNHNV and YYDKDF (reference sequence). For the CDR3, the DNA is TGTGCCACCAGCAGAGATCGGGCAGGGGTGTATGGCTACACCTTC. Translating gives CATSRDRAGVYGYTF.

In this sample, this clonotype turned up once. V and J are TRBV6-2 or TRBV6-3 and TRBJ2-5; tentatively, D is TRBD1 or TRBD2 (6 bases each). Trimming took off 6 bases at V and 4 bases at J, with 18 bases between the two ends. The CDR3 has 15 amino acids. Germline-derived CDR1 and CDR2 are MNHEY and SVGEGT. CDR3 sequence reads: CASSDEGGTRETQYF. DNA for the CDR3: TGTGCCAGCAGCGACGAGGGGGGTACCAGAGAGACCCAGTACTTC.

This clonotype has a handful of counts. The V gene is TRBV3-1, the J gene TRBJ2-1, with a tentative D call TRBD1 (6 bases). V lost 2 bases, J lost 6 bases, and 20 bases lay in between. CDR1 and CDR2 from the germline V gene are LGHDT and YNNKEL (reference sequence). This CDR3 spans 17 amino acids. CDR3 bases: TGTGCCAGCAGCCAATTATCCGGGACACCGCGGTTCAATGAGCAGTTCTTC. Residues: CASSQLSGTPRFNEQFF.

The chain recombines TRBV27 with TRBJ2-5; 8 positions agree with TRBD2. The V gene's germline CDR1 is MNHEY and CDR2 SMNVEV (reference sequence). Trimming took 3 bases from V and 2 from J; bases not matched to a gene: 8. The CDR3 contains 16 residues. The CDR3: CASSFIAGISQETQYF. CDR3 DNA: TGTGCCAGCAGTTTTATAGCGGGGATTTCACAAGAGACCCAGTACTTC.

V is TRBV4-3 and J is TRBJ2-1; possible D gene TRBD1, 6 bases. V lost 0 bases, J lost 1 base, and 10 bases lay in between. Germline CDR1 is LGHNA and CDR2 is YSLEER. CDR3 size: 16 residues. The CDR3 DNA is TGCGCCAGCAGCCAAGACCAGGGGAGTTCCTACAATGAGCAGTTCTTC. Translated: CASSQDQGSSYNEQFF.

This chain uses TRBV20-1 with TRBJ1-6; tentatively, D is TRBD1 (6 bases). The CDR3 has 15 residues. Germline V lookup: CDR1 DFQATT, CDR2 SNEGSKA (reference sequence). Trimming pared 3 bases from V and 6 bases from J, leaving 15 bases between. The DNA for the CDR3 is TGCAGTGCTAGTTTAGGGGGGGGGAGTAATTCACCCCTCCACTTT. Translating it yields CSASLGGGSNSPLHF.